This T cell receptor beta chain was sequenced during a study of identical twins. This clonotype turned up a few times. From germline, CDR1 is SGHRS and CDR2 YFSETQ. The length of the CDR3 is 14 residues. V lost 0 bases and J 7 bases, leaving 10 bases between the germline ends. TCRdb fed the 5' RACE reads into MiXCR, producing one record per CDR3 protein. Among hundreds of thousands of distinct CDR3 sequences listed, about 24% were seen once. Separately, the same data were catalogued under a study of T cells expressing NK-cell markers.

The rearrangement links TRBV5-1 to TRBJ1-4; D perhaps matches TRBD1 (5 bases). Sequenced: CD4+ T cells sorted from blood. The clonotype originates from a woman aged 18-29 years in good health. The CDR3: CASSLEGRGEKLFF. For the CDR3, the DNA is TGCGCCAGCAGCTTGGAGGGGAGGGGTGAAAAACTGTTTTTT.